The entry that follows covers one T cell receptor (beta chain) sequence. This sample was taken from a study of blood T cell repertoires in COVID-19. Libraries were prepared by immunoSEQ multiplex PCR; TCRdb keeps only in-frame clonotypes and omits some of them. Here the sample spans 200,000 to 250,000 clones, under 85% being singletons. This CDR3 spans 12 amino acids. CDR1 is MDHEN, CDR2 SYDVKM, per germline. Trimming took off 7 bases at V and 8 bases at J, with 14 bases between the two ends. The source of this sequence is a man aged 30-40 years who had recovered from COVID-19. The V and J genes are TRBV28 and TRBJ1-2; D is ambiguous. Sequenced: peripheral blood. Written as DNA, the CDR3 is TGTGCCAGCACCCAGGCCCCGGGGGGCTACACCTTC. Residues: CASTQAPGGYTF.